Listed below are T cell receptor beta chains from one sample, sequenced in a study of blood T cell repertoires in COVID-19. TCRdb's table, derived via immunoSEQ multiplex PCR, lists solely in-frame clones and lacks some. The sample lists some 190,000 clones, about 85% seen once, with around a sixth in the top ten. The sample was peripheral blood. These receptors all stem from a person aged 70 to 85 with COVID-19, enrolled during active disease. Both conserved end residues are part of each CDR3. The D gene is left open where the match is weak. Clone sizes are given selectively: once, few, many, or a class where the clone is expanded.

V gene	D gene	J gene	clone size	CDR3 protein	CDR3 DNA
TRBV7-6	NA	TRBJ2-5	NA	CASSLWPSGDVRETQYF	TGTGCCAGCAGCTTATGGCCCTCAGGGGATGTGCGTGAGACCCAGTACTTC
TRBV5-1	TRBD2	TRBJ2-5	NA	CASSLGLAAKETQYF	TGCGCCAGCAGCTTAGGACTAGCGGCTAAAGAGACCCAGTACTTC
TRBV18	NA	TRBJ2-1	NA	CASSPGPGGGRSNYNEQFF	TGTGCCAGCTCACCGGGTCCGGGGGGCGGCCGGAGTAACTACAATGAGCAGTTCTTC
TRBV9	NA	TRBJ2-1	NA	CASSAASGDITYNEQFF	TGTGCCAGCAGCGCCGCTTCCGGGGACATAACCTACAATGAGCAGTTCTTC
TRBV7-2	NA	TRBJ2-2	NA	CASRDWSNTGELFF	TGTGCCAGCAGGGACTGGTCGAACACCGGGGAGCTGTTTTTT
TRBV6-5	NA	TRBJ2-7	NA	CASTVPGTTYEQYF	TGTGCCAGCACCGTCCCCGGCACTACCTACGAGCAGTACTTC
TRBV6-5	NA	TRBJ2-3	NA	CAGSGRGNTDTQYF	TGTGCCGGATCAGGACGGGGAAATACAGATACGCAGTATTTT
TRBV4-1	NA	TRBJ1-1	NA	CASSQVSRTEAFF	TGCGCCAGCAGCCAAGTTTCGAGAACTGAAGCTTTCTTT
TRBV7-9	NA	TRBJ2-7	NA	CASSAGQGGEYF	TGTGCCAGCAGCGCCGGACAGGGAGGGGAGTACTTC
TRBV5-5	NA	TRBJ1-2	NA	CASSTDLNRDGYTF	TGTGCCAGCAGCACCGACCTAAACAGGGATGGCTACACCTTC
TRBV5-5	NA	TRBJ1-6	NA	CASSLGTVRNSPLHF	TGTGCCAGCAGCTTGGGGACAGTTCGAAATTCACCCCTCCACTTT
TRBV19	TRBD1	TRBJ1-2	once	CASSEDRVYYGYTF	TGTGCCAGTAGTGAGGACAGGGTCTACTATGGCTACACCTTC
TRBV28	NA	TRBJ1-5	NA	CASTGSNQPQHF	TGTGCCAGCACCGGTAGCAATCAGCCCCAGCATTTT
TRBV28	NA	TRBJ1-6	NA	CASSPSAGSGSPLHF	TGTGCCAGCAGCCCCTCCGCGGGTAGTGGGTCACCCCTCCACTTT
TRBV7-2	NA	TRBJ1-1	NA	CASSGALNTEAFF	TGTGCCAGCAGCGGGGCCCTGAACACTGAAGCTTTCTTT
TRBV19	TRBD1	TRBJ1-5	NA	CASSPSTGGSNQPQHF	TGTGCCAGTAGTCCGTCGACAGGGGGCAGCAATCAGCCCCAGCATTTT
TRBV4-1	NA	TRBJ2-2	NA	CASSHYSELNTGELFF	TGCGCCAGCAGCCATTATAGCGAGCTTAACACCGGGGAGCTGTTTTTT
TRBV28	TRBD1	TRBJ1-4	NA	CASSLWTGKNEKLFF	TGTGCCAGCAGTTTGTGGACAGGGAAGAATGAAAAACTGTTTTTT
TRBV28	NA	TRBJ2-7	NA	CASNPGGLLYEQYF	TGTGCCAGCAACCCAGGGGGACTCCTCTACGAGCAGTACTTC
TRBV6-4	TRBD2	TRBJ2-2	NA	CASSPLAANTGELFF	TGTGCCAGCAGCCCACTAGCGGCGAACACCGGGGAGCTGTTTTTT
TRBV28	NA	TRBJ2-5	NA	CASSAQGRGTQYF	TGTGCCAGCAGTGCACAGGGAAGGGGGACCCAGTACTTC
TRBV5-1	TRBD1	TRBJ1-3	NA	CASRPSPGQELTGNTIYF	TGCGCCAGCAGACCTAGTCCGGGACAGGAATTAACTGGAAACACCATATATTTT
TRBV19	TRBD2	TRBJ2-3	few	CASREGVLADTQYF	TGTGCCAGCCGGGAGGGAGTTCTAGCAGATACGCAGTATTTT
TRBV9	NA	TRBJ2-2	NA	CASSVELDDTGELFF	TGTGCCAGCAGCGTAGAACTAGACGACACCGGGGAGCTGTTTTTT
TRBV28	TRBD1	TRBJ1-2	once	CASSLALGQGGGYTF	TGTGCCAGCAGTTTAGCTCTTGGACAGGGGGGTGGCTACACCTTC
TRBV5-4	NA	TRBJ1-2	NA	CASSHPDRYGYTF	TGTGCCAGCAGCCATCCCGACAGGTACGGCTACACCTTC